The next 10 T cell receptor beta chains were all read from a single sample in a study of blood T cell repertoires in COVID-19. TCRdb keeps only in-frame clones here, not all; method: immunoSEQ multiplex PCR. The table records about 220,000 clones, around 80% of them present only once. The sequenced sample consisted of peripheral blood. The receptor source for this set is a woman aged 55-69 years who had recovered from COVID-19.

This clone was counted only a few times. Other DNA sequences in the sample encode the same CDR3. This chain connects TRBV2 to TRBJ1-5, with D perhaps TRBD1 (5 bases). Trimming took off 1 base at V and 1 base at J, with 5 bases between the two ends. Per the germline V gene, CDR1 is SNHLY and CDR2 is FYNNEI. The length of the CDR3 is 14 residues. CDR3 sequence reads: CASSEGQSNQPQHF. DNA for the CDR3: TGTGCCAGCAGTGAAGGACAGAGCAATCAGCCCCAGCATTTT.

J is TRBJ2-7 and V is TRBV18; TRBD2 matches at 7 bases. The CDR3 length is 14 residues. Germline CDR1 KGHSH, CDR2 LQKENI. V shed 2 bases and J 5 bases; nucleotides not matched to a gene: 6. Here the CDR3 DNA reads TGTGCCAGCTCACCAATCGGGGGGAACAACGAGCAGTACTTC. This gives the protein CASSPIGGNNEQYF.

This sequence joins TRBV6-5 and TRBJ2-7; 8 bases match TRBD2. The CDR3 has 15 residues. Trimming at V came to 4 bases and at J to 6 bases, leaving 11 bases not matched to a gene. CDR1 is MNHEY, CDR2 SVGAGI, per germline. CDR3 coding DNA: TGTGCCAGCAGTTTCCTGAGCGGGGGCCCCTTCGAGCAGTACTTC. It yields the protein CASSFLSGGPFEQYF.

The chain couples TRBV3-1 (or the pseudogene TRBV3-2) to TRBJ2-7, with D possibly TRBD2 on 5 matching bases. Trimming shortened V by 0 bases and J by 3 bases, and 9 bases separated the two germline ends. The CDR3 length is 14 residues. CDR1 and CDR2 from the germline V gene are LGHDT and YNNKEL (reference sequence). The CDR3: CASSQDSGSYEQYF. The DNA for the CDR3 is TGTGCCAGCAGCCAAGATTCGGGGAGCTACGAGCAGTACTTC.

As DNA, the CDR3 is TGCGCCAGCAGCTTGGGCGGGGCCCCCACAGATACGCAGTATTTT. Amino acid sequence: CASSLGGAPTDTQYF. J is TRBJ2-3 and V is TRBV5-1; D possibly corresponds to TRBD2 (6 bases). Germline assignment: CDR1 SGHRS and CDR2 YFSETQ. The CDR3 loop spans 15 amino acids. V gave up 0 bases and J gave up 2 bases, with 10 bases separating them.

The V gene is TRBV19, the J gene TRBJ1-5, with TRBD1 identical over 12 bases. With V trimmed by 8 bases and J by 5 bases, 4 bases remained unmatched. Looked up from germline, CDR1 is LNHDA and CDR2 is SQIVND (reference sequence). The CDR3 runs to 14 residues. The CDR3 DNA reads TGTGCCAGTGCGGGACAGGGGGCCTATCAGCCCCAGCATTTT. Translated, it gives CASAGQGAYQPQHF.

The chain's CDR3 is CASSFPLDRAADTQYF. The CDR3 nucleotides are TGCGCCAGCAGCTTCCCACTGGACAGGGCGGCAGATACGCAGTATTTT. This chain uses TRBV5-1 with TRBJ2-3; 8 positions match TRBD1. Per germline, CDR1 SGHRS and CDR2 YFSETQ. CDR3 length equals 16 residues. V shed 2 bases and J 4 bases; nucleotides not matched to a gene: 9.

The chain joins TRBV9 to TRBJ2-1, with unresolved D. The germline V gene encodes CDR1 SGDLS and CDR2 YYNGEE. Trimming took off 2 bases at V and 8 bases at J, with 11 bases between the two ends. The CDR3 contains 13 residues. CDR3 region: CASSVGFFDEQFF. Written as DNA, the CDR3 is TGTGCCAGCAGCGTCGGGTTTTTCGATGAGCAGTTCTTC.

The rearrangement joins TRBV3-1 (or the pseudogene TRBV3-2) to TRBJ1-2; TRBD1 agrees at 8 bases. V shed 0 bases and J 9 bases; nucleotides not matched to a gene: 6. Per the germline V gene, CDR1 is LGHDT and CDR2 is YNNKEL (reference sequence). CDR3 length: 14 residues. CDR3 in amino acids: CASSQDQDRVSYTF. The CDR3, as DNA: TGTGCCAGCAGCCAAGATCAGGACAGGGTCAGCTACACCTTC.

The chain employs TRBV18 and TRBJ2-3; unclear D gene. CDR1 and CDR2 (germline): KGHSH, LQKENI. Trimming shortened V by 3 bases and J by 2 bases, and 9 bases separated the two germline ends. The CDR3 consists of 14 residues. The CDR3 nucleotides are TGTGCCAGCTCACCCGCGGATTACACAGATACGCAGTATTTT. Residues: CASSPADYTDTQYF.